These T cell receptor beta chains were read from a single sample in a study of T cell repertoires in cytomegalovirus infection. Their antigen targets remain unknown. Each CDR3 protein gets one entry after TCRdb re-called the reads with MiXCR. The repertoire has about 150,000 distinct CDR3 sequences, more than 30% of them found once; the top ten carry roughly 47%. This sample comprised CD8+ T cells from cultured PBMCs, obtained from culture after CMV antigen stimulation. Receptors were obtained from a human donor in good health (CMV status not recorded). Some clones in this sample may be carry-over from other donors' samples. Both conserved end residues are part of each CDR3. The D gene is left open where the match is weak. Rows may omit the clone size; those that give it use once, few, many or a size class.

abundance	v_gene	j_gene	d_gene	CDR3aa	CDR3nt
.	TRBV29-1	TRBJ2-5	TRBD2	CSVETGGAETQYF	TGCAGCGTTGAGACGGGGGGGGCTGAGACCCAGTACTTC
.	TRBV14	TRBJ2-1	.	CASSQVSLFSHEQFF	TGTGCCAGCAGCCAAGTCTCCCTCTTCTCCCATGAGCAGTTCTTC
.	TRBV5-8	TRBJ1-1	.	CASSLVRTEAFF	TGTGCCAGCAGCTTGGTGAGGACTGAAGCTTTCTTT
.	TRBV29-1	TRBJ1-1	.	CSVDRGRTEAFF	TGCAGCGTTGATAGGGGTCGGACTGAAGCTTTCTTT
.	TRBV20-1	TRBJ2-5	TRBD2	CSARLSPSGGGQETQYF	TGCAGTGCTAGATTGAGTCCTAGCGGGGGAGGCCAAGAGACCCAGTACTTC
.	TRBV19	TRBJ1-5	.	CASSFLSGASQPQHF	TGTGCCAGTAGTTTCCTATCAGGGGCAAGTCAGCCCCAGCATTTT
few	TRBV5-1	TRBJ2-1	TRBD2	CASYGLAGSNEQFF	TGCGCCAGCTATGGACTAGCGGGGAGCAATGAGCAGTTCTTC
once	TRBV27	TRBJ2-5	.	CASRSDGQKETQYF	TGTGCCAGCAGATCCGATGGACAGAAAGAGACCCAGTACTTC
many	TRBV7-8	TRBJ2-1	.	CASSSPRNEQFF	TGTGCCAGCAGCTCGCCCAGGAATGAGCAGTTCTTC
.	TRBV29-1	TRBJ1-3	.	CSVGSLGNTIYF	TGCAGCGTTGGGAGCCTCGGAAACACCATATATTTT
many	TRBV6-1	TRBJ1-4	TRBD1	CASSDFDRVGEKLFF	TGTGCCAGCAGTGACTTCGACAGGGTCGGAGAAAAACTGTTTTTT
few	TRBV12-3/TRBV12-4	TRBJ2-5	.	CASSSITSRGTQYF	TGTGCCAGCAGTTCGATCACCAGCCGGGGGACCCAGTACTTC
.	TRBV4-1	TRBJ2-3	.	CASSQAPFSTDTQYF	TGCGCCAGCAGCCAAGCGCCATTCAGCACAGATACGCAGTATTTT
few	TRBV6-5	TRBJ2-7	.	CASGEYEQYF	TGTGCCAGCGGGGAGTACGAGCAGTACTTC
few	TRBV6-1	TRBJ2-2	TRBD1	CASSEYINRGYTGELFF	TGTGCCAGCAGTGAATACATCAACAGGGGTTACACCGGGGAGCTGTTTTTT
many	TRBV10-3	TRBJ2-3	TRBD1	CAISEPRTGGTDTQYF	TGTGCCATCAGTGAGCCGAGGACAGGGGGGACAGATACGCAGTATTTT
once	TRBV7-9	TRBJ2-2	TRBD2	CASSSGPGGSNTGELFF	TGTGCCAGCAGCTCTGGGCCCGGGGGGTCGAACACCGGGGAGCTGTTTTTT
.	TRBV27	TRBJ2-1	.	CASSFSVDEQFF	TGTGCCAGCAGTTTCTCAGTGGATGAGCAGTTCTTC
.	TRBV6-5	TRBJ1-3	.	CASITFSGNTIYF	TGTGCCAGCATCACCTTCTCTGGAAACACCATATATTTT
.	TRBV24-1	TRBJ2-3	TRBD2	CATSDSVTSGLDTDTQYF	TGTGCCACCAGTGATTCGGTGACTAGCGGGTTAGACACAGATACGCAGTATTTT
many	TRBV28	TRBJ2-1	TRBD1	CASRPNSGTGGRNEQFF	TGTGCCAGCAGACCGAACTCTGGGACAGGGGGCCGGAATGAGCAGTTCTTC
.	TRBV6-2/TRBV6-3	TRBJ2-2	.	CASSYPGAFWDTGELFF	TGTGCCAGCAGTTACCCCGGGGCCTTTTGGGACACCGGGGAGCTGTTTTTT
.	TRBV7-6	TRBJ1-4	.	CASSHSGGTNEKLFF	TGTGCCAGCAGCCATAGCGGGGGTACTAATGAAAAACTGTTTTTT
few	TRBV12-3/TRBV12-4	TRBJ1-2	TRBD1	CASSLGQSYGYTF	TGTGCCAGCAGTTTGGGACAGTCCTATGGCTACACCTTC
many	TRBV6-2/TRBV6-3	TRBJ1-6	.	CASSPDDSPLHF	TGTGCCAGCTCCCCGGATGATTCACCCCTCCACTTT
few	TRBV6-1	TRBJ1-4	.	CASSEVSDHSIPNEKLFF	TGTGCCAGCAGTGAAGTTTCCGACCACAGTATCCCTAATGAAAAACTGTTTTTT
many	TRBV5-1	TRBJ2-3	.	CASSGEVSTDTQYF	TGCGCCAGCAGTGGGGAAGTTAGCACAGATACGCAGTATTTT
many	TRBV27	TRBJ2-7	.	CASSLVGPASYEQYF	TGTGCCAGCAGTTTAGTAGGCCCGGCGAGCTACGAGCAGTACTTC
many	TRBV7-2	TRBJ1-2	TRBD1	CASSSSTTGYYGYTF	TGTGCCAGCAGCTCATCAACGACAGGGTACTATGGCTACACCTTC
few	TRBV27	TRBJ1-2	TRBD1	CASSPPGTGYGYTF	TGTGCCAGCAGTCCCCCCGGGACAGGGTATGGCTACACCTTC
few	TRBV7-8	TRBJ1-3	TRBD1	CASSMDRFGNTIYF	TGTGCCAGCAGCATGGACAGGTTTGGAAACACCATATATTTT
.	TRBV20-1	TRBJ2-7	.	CSARIRYEQYF	TGCAGTGCTAGAATACGGTACGAGCAGTACTTC
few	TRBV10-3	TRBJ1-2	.	CAISEPPMGYTF	TGTGCCATCAGTGAGCCGCCGATGGGCTACACCTTC